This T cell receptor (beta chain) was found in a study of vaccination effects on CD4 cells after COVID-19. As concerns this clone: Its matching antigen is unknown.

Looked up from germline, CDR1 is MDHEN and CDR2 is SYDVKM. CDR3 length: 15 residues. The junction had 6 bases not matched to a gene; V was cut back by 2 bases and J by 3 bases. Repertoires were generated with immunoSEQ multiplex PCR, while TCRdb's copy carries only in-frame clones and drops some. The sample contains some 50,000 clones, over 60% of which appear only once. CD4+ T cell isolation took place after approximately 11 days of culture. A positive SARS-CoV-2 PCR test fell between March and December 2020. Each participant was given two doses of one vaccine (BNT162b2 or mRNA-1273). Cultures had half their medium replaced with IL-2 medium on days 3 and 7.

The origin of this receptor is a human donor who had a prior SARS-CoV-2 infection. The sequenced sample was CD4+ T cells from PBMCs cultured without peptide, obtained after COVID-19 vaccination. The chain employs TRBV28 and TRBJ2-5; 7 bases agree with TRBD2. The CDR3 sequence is CASSLASGIKETQYF. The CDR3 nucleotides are TGTGCCAGCAGTTTAGCTAGCGGAATAAAAGAGACCCAGTACTTC. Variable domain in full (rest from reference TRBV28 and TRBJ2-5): DVKVTQSSRYLVKRTGEKVFLECVQDMDHENMFWYRQDPGLGLRLIYFSYDVKMKEKGDIPEGYSVSREKKERFSLILESASTNQTSMYLCASSLASGIKETQYFGPGTRLLVL.